These 25 T cell receptor beta chains came from one sample sequenced in a study of post-analysis software for immune sequencing data (dated by TCRdb to about 2015). The study at large found these results: Patients showed significantly higher frequencies than controls for roughly 5 TRBV segments, among them TRBV5-6, TRBV5-1 and TRBV20-1.

To prepare the library, PCR was applied. Sequenced using an Illumina HiSeq 2500. To reduce PCR and sequencing biases, unique molecular identifiers were built into the TCR beta cDNA libraries. Clones were called with MiXCR by TCRdb after fastp trimmed the public reads at Q25, and only in-frame beta chains were retained. Each entry merges the rows of one CDR3 protein and shows their most common DNA and genes. For this sample the table gives approximately 150,000 distinct CDR3 sequences, of which roughly 31% were detected only once. The top ten clonotypes cover less than 1.6% of the sample. Their specific antigens are unknown. The material sequenced was blood. Receptors were obtained from a girl between 10 and 17 years old with multiple sclerosis.

CDR3 coding DNA: TGCGCCAGCAGCTTGTCACCGGGACAGGGGCAGGGCGGGGAGCTGTTTTTT. Translation gives CASSLSPGQGQGGELFF. The rearrangement uses TRBV5-1 and TRBJ2-2; 10 bases fit TRBD1. This CDR3 is built from 17 residues. CDR1 SGHRS and CDR2 YFSETQ come from the germline V gene. Unmatched junction bases numbered 10, after V lost 1 base and J lost 7 bases.

This clonotype was counted ten times or more. The chain employs TRBV5-1 and TRBJ2-1; D not certain. The CDR3 has 15 amino acids. CDR1 SGHRS and CDR2 YFSETQ come from the germline V gene. Trimming took off 3 bases at V and 6 bases at J, with 16 bases between the two ends. The CDR3 DNA sequence: TGCGCCAGCAGCTCATCCGTAGGGCCCTCCAATGAGCAGTTCTTC. This codes for CASSSSVGPSNEQFF.

This clonotype was seen a handful of times. V is TRBV7-3 and J is TRBJ2-3; the match to TRBD1 covers 7 bases. The CDR3 has 14 amino acids. With V trimmed by 2 bases and J by 2 bases, 1 base remained unmatched. In germline, CDR1 is SGHTA, CDR2 FQGTGA. The CDR3 loop reads CASSLGQDTDTQYF. The CDR3 bases are TGTGCCAGCAGCTTAGGACAGGACACAGATACGCAGTATTTT. Full variable domain (missing parts from reference TRBV7-3 and TRBJ2-3): GAGVSQTPSNKVTEKGKYVELRCDPISGHTALYWYRQSLGQGPEFLIYFQGTGAADDSGLPNDRFFAVRPEGSVSTLKIQRTERGDSAVYLCASSLGQDTDTQYFGPGTRLTVL.

To note about this clonotype: Since a much larger clone is just one base distant, this may be a read error. The chain has TRBV18 and TRBJ2-4; the D gene could be TRBD1 or TRBD2 (6 bases each). This CDR3 region has 15 residues. With 1 base removed from V and 13 bases from J, the gap between germline ends came to 20 bases. The V gene's germline CDR1 is KGHSH and CDR2 LQKENI. CDR3 loop: CASSPQGDSSGQQYF. The CDR3 nucleotides are TGTGCCAGCTCACCACAGGGGGACTCAAGTGGTCAGCAGTACTTC.

This clonotype was picked up a small number of times. The V call is TRBV6-1, the J call TRBJ1-2; TRBD1 aligns across 9 bases. The germline CDR1 and CDR2 sequences are MNHNS and SASEGT. CDR3 length: 20 residues. The V segment lost 2 bases and the J segment 1 base; nucleotides outside the gene matches: 17. This CDR3 is CASSELDYVGTGSVNYGYTF. The DNA for the CDR3 is TGTGCCAGCAGTGAATTAGACTATGTTGGGACAGGGAGTGTTAACTATGGCTACACCTTC.

V and J are TRBV6-2 or TRBV6-3 and TRBJ2-7; 9 nucleotides align to TRBD1. Germline V gene sequence: CDR1 MNHEY, CDR2 SVGEGT. J lost 2 bases, V lost 6 bases, and 8 bases had no gene match. The CDR3 covers 15 residues. CDR3 sequence reads: CASSPQGAKAYEQYF. In DNA form, the CDR3 reads TGTGCCAGCAGCCCACAGGGGGCCAAAGCCTACGAGCAGTACTTC.

A remark on this clonotype: With a much larger clone just one base away, this may be a read error. J is TRBJ2-3 and V is TRBV9; D might be TRBD2 (5 bases). The CDR3 consists of 16 residues. Trimming cost V 0 bases and J 4 bases, with 15 bases left between them. In germline, CDR1 is SGDLS, CDR2 YYNGEE. CDR3 sequence (DNA): TGTGCCAGCAGCGTAGACGTAGTGGGAGAGTCAGATACGCAGTATTTT. Protein sequence: CASSVDVVGESDTQYF.

The chain joins TRBV12-3 or TRBV12-4 to TRBJ1-3; D remains unclear. The CDR3 is 14 residues long. Trimming cost V 5 bases and J 4 bases, with 12 bases left between them. The DNA for the CDR3 is TGTGCCAGCAGTCCCAACCCACAGGGAAACACCATATATTTT. Its protein is CASSPNPQGNTIYF.

This clonotype was picked up a small number of times. The CDR3 DNA reads TGTGCCAGCAGCTCCCCATCCGGGGGGCGGGAGGAGAAAGAGCAGTACTTC. It encodes CASSSPSGGREEKEQYF. The chain uses TRBV7-9 and TRBJ2-7, with 8 bases that match TRBD2. After removal of 4 bases from V and 7 bases from J, the junction contained 18 bases not matched to a gene. CDR3 length equals 17 residues. Germline V CDR1 and CDR2: SEHNR, FQNEAQ (reference sequence).

Regarding this clonotype: A read error may account for a junction end that differs from germline. The rearrangement joins TRBV25-1 to TRBJ2-1; TRBD2 matches at 9 bases. The CDR3 has 14 residues. Germline V CDR1 and CDR2: MGHDK, SYGVNS. The CDR3 coding sequence is TGTGCCAGTAACCTAGCGGGACTATACAATGAGCGGTTCTTC. Protein: CASNLAGLYNERFF.

Concerning this clonotype itself: A much larger clonotype is one base distant, so this may be a read error. The chain links TRBV27 to TRBJ2-3; TRBD1 agrees at 7 bases. J was trimmed by 2 bases and V by 8 bases; bases with no gene match: 16. From germline, CDR1 is MNHEY and CDR2 SMNVEV (reference sequence). The CDR3 spans 17 residues. The CDR3 DNA follows: TGTGCCAGCGGCCAGGCCCCGGGACAGCAGTTCACAGATACGCAGTATTTT. Its translation: CASGQAPGQQFTDTQYF.

This clonotype was counted only a few times. The gene calls are TRBV2 and TRBJ2-3, with a tentative D call TRBD1 (6 bases). Germline V lookup: CDR1 SNHLY, CDR2 FYNNEI. The CDR3 consists of 15 residues. V was cut by 2 bases and J by 4 bases, with 13 bases left in between. The CDR3 loop reads CASSEQDSKPDTQYF. The CDR3 DNA is TGTGCCAGCAGTGAACAGGACAGCAAACCAGATACGCAGTATTTT.

This clonotype was seen a handful of times. The J gene is TRBJ1-2, the V gene TRBV20-1; TRBD1 matches at 7 bases. The CDR3 is 14 residues long. Germline CDR1 is DFQATT and CDR2 is SNEGSKA (reference sequence). Unmatched junction bases numbered 8, after V lost 3 bases and J lost 4 bases. The CDR3 sequence is CSARVTGASYGYTF. The CDR3 nucleotides read TGCAGTGCTAGGGTCACAGGGGCGTCCTATGGCTACACCTTC.

The table lists this clonotype with many counts. This chain connects TRBV29-1 to TRBJ2-4; perhaps TRBD2 as D (5 bases). The CDR3 has 12 amino acids. CDR1 is SQVTM, CDR2 ANQGSEA, per germline. V lost 5 bases to trimming and J lost 2 bases, with 7 bases between them. DNA of the CDR3: TGCAGCGTTACGGGGACCAAAAACATTCAGTACTTC. This codes for CSVTGTKNIQYF.

To note about this clonotype: This could be a read error, since a much larger clone is one nucleotide away. The chain joins TRBV5-6 to TRBJ1-2; tentative D call: TRBD1 (5 bases). This CDR3 is 12 amino acids long. Looked up from germline, CDR1 is SGHDT and CDR2 is YYEEEE. The CDR3 DNA follows: TGTACCAGCAGCTTGCCGGGGGTCGGCTACACCTTC. Encoded protein: CTSSLPGVGYTF.

The sample holds many counts of this clonotype. The chain joins TRBV20-1 to TRBJ2-1, with D perhaps being TRBD1 or TRBD2 (5 bases each). The CDR3 totals 12 residues. Trimming took 5 bases from V and 12 from J, leaving 17 bases between them. Germline V gives CDR1 DFQATT, CDR2 SNEGSKA (reference sequence). The CDR3 here is CSAGRDPGAQFF. The CDR3 bases are TGCAGTGCTGGCCGGGACCCCGGGGCGCAGTTCTTC.

As to this clonotype: This could be a read error, since a much larger clone is one nucleotide away. CDR3 nucleotide sequence: TGTGCCATCAGTGGGACAGACAATGAGCAGTTCTTC. Protein sequence: CAISGTDNEQFF. The chain carries TRBV10-3 and TRBJ2-1; possibly TRBD1 for D (6 bases). CDR1 is ENHRY and CDR2 is SYGVKD in the germline V gene. This CDR3 is 12 amino acids long. The V end lost 4 bases, the J end lost 5 bases, and 6 bases lay between the germline ends.

This clonotype has at least ten counts. This chain links TRBV12-3 or TRBV12-4 with TRBJ2-3; 7 positions agree with TRBD2. V gave up 6 bases and J gave up 4 bases; unmatched junction bases: 1. The CDR3 contains 12 residues. As DNA, the CDR3 is TGTGCCAGCAGAGGGAGGGCAGATACGCAGTATTTT. It specifies CASRGRADTQYF.

This clonotype has only a few counts. This may arise from a read error, as a much more abundant clone is one base away. The rearrangement links TRBV10-3 to TRBJ2-7, with D perhaps TRBD1 or TRBD2 (6 bases each). The length of the CDR3 is 15 residues. Trimming took 9 bases from V and 6 from J, leaving 24 bases between them. Germline loops: CDR1 ENHRY, CDR2 SYGVKD. CDR3 sequence (DNA): TGTGCCATAAACCGTCAGGGGAACGGGAGCTGCGAGCAGTACTTC. The encoded protein is CAINRQGNGSCEQYF.

This clonotype was detected a few times. The gene calls are TRBV27 and TRBJ1-1; D gene ambiguous. The CDR3 consists of 13 residues. The germline gives CDR1 MNHEY, CDR2 SMNVEV (reference sequence). Trimming pared 6 bases from V and 2 bases from J, leaving 10 bases between. The CDR3 sequence is CASSSRPNTEAFF. CDR3 in DNA: TGTGCCAGCAGCTCCAGGCCAAACACTGAAGCTTTCTTT.

This chain connects TRBV6-1 to TRBJ1-1, with unresolved D. The CDR3 has 17 residues. Germline CDR1 reads MNHNS; CDR2 reads SASEGT. Trimming took off 2 bases at V and 0 bases at J, with 16 bases between the two ends. The CDR3 sequence is CASSESTRRLLNTEAFF. The CDR3 DNA follows: TGTGCCAGCAGTGAATCCACAAGAAGATTGTTGAACACTGAAGCTTTCTTT.

In the case of this clonotype: A junction boundary mismatches the germline segment, possibly from a read error. V and J are TRBV27 and TRBJ2-1, with a possible D match to TRBD2 (6 bases). In germline, CDR1 is MNHEY, CDR2 SMNVEV (reference sequence). The CDR3 totals 13 residues. The CDR3 sequence: CAGSLAAYNEQFF. The CDR3 bases are TGTGCCGGCAGTTTAGCGGCCTACAATGAGCAGTTCTTC.

This chain uses TRBV5-6 with TRBJ2-1; D gene ambiguous. Matching the DNA end better, TRBJ2-7 makes the J call doubtful. Germline lookup yields CDR1 SGHDT and CDR2 YYEEEE. The CDR3 has 15 amino acids. The CDR3 reads CASSLGVATYNEQYF. The CDR3 nucleotides are TGTGCCAGCAGCTTGGGGGTAGCCACCTACAATGAGCAGTACTTC.

On this clonotype: A read error may be the cause here, since a much bigger clone is one base away. The chain is built from TRBV27 and TRBJ2-1; 11 bases agree with TRBD2. This CDR3 is 14 amino acids long. Germline CDR1 and CDR2: MNHEY and SMNVEV (reference sequence). Trimming took 3 bases from V and 10 from J; bases not matched to a gene: 5. The CDR3 sequence: CASSFSGRAYEQFF. The CDR3 DNA reads TGTGCCAGCAGTTTTAGCGGGAGGGCCTACGAGCAGTTCTTC.

This clonotype was found many times. The rearrangement uses TRBV5-1 and TRBJ1-2, with D unclear. With 0 bases removed from V and 4 bases from J, the gap between germline ends came to 10 bases. Germline V gene lookup returns CDR1 SGHRS and CDR2 YFSETQ. The CDR3 contains 14 residues. Written as DNA, the CDR3 is TGCGCCAGCAGCTTGGCCTCGGATGTCTATGGCTACACCTTC. This translates into CASSLASDVYGYTF.